This TCR beta chain originates from a study of control samples from healthy donors and cancer patients. CDR1 MGHRA and CDR2 YSYEKL come from the germline V gene. The CDR3 is made up of 16 amino acids. V gave up 3 bases and J gave up 0 bases, with 14 bases separating them. Using immunoSEQ multiplex PCR, the repertoire was profiled, and TCRdb retains in-frame clones only, with some absent. The table lists roughly 190,000 clones, about 91% of them singletons, with less than 2% in the top ten. This clonotype was sampled from a young man in good health. Sequencing was done on a sample of blood. This chain links TRBV4-1 with TRBJ1-2; no reliable D call. The CDR3 region is CASSQVPGAANYGYTF. Here the CDR3 DNA reads TGCGCCAGCAGCCAGGTACCGGGCGCTGCTAACTATGGCTACACCTTC.